This T cell receptor beta chain appears in the sequencing data of a study of T cells in Graves' hyperthyroidism and ophthalmopathy. About the research overall: Peripheral blood samples were taken at initial diagnosis, prior to any treatment.

Study results and limitations: Most expanded thyroid clonotypes above 0.001 recurred in blood.

The length of the CDR3 is 12 residues. The V segment lost 5 bases and the J segment 4 bases; nucleotides outside the gene matches: 1. Germline CDR1 reads LNHDA; CDR2 reads SQIVND (reference sequence). Using RNA transcripts as the source, TCR beta CDR3 regions were amplified. When the TCR CDR3 underwent first-round RT-PCR, the HTBI primer set was used. TCRdb re-analysed the multiplex PCR reads in MiXCR, keeping a single row per CDR3 protein. The sample contains 300,000 to 400,000 distinct CDR3 sequences, around 13% of which appear only once. This clonotype was seen a few times. What it binds is unknown. Recently diagnosed hyperthyroidism of less than 2 months' duration affected patients aged 18 to 65. Diagnoses were established using clinical symptoms, serum thyroxine and TRAb, thyroid ultrasound and orbital computed tomography.

The specimen was blood. This receptor was identified in a woman between 18 and 30 years old with Graves' hyperthyroidism. The chain employs TRBV19 and TRBJ1-2; TRBD1 aligns across 7 bases. As DNA, the CDR3 is TGTGCCAGTAGTCACAGGGGCTATGGCTACACCTTC. Its translation is CASSHRGYGYTF.